Listed below are T cell receptor beta chains from one sample, sequenced in a study of blood T cell repertoires in COVID-19. Generated by immunoSEQ multiplex PCR, the TCRdb table keeps only in-frame clones and is missing some. The sample has about 440,000 clones, roughly nine tenths seen once. The source material was PBMCs or T cells enriched from blood (not recorded which). The source of these receptors is a woman between 18 and 30 years old with acute COVID-19. The CDR3 runs from the conserved cysteine through the conserved F or W. A D gene is named only where the DNA matches it firmly. Some rows mark clone size as missing; the rest say once, few, many or name a class of expanded clone.

>TRBJ2-3|TRBV27|.|.
TGTGCCAGCAGTTTATCCCCAGGGCAGGTCCCAGATACGCAGTATTTT
CASSLSPGQVPDTQYF
>TRBJ1-2|TRBV19|.|.
TGTGCCAGTACCAAGGGAGCAACTAACTATGGCTACACCTTC
CASTKGATNYGYTF
>TRBJ1-3|TRBV11-2|few|.
TGTGCCAGCAGCGTGAGGGAAGGAAACACCATATATTTT
CASSVREGNTIYF
>TRBJ1-5|TRBV23-1|.|.
TGCGCCAGCAGTCAAGGTACGGGGTATAGCAATCAGCCCCAGCATTTT
CASSQGTGYSNQPQHF
>TRBJ2-5|TRBV28|.|TRBD1
TGTGCCAGCAGTTTTTCGACAGGGAAGGGGTCCCAAGAGACCCAGTACTTC
CASSFSTGKGSQETQYF
>TRBJ2-1|TRBV5-5|once|TRBD2
TGTGCCAGCAGCACTAGCGGCAATGAGCAGTTCTTC
CASSTSGNEQFF
>TRBJ2-5|TRBV30|.|TRBD2
TGTGCCTGGCTAGCGGGAACCCAAGAGACCCAGTACTTC
CAWLAGTQETQYF
>TRBJ1-1|TRBV28|.|.
TGTGCCAGCAAAAATACAGGGCGGGAAGCTTTCTTT
CASKNTGREAFF
>TRBJ1-2|TRBV4-3|.|.
TGCGCCAGCAGCCAAGAAGGCGGGGTTGGAGGCTACACCTTC
CASSQEGGVGGYTF
>TRBJ1-2|TRBV14|.|TRBD1
TGTGCCAGCAGCCAACCCGGGACAGGTCAAGCTAACTATGGCTACACCTTC
CASSQPGTGQANYGYTF
>TRBJ2-7|TRBV6-4|.|TRBD1
TGTGCCAGCAGCCCTGGACAGGATAGCTCCTACGAGCAGTACTTC
CASSPGQDSSYEQYF
>TRBJ2-7|TRBV10-3|.|.
TGTGCCATCAGTGAGGATGAGGGTGCGCGCGAGCAGTACTTC
CAISEDEGAREQYF
>TRBJ2-1|TRBV4-3|.|.
TGCGCCAGCAGCCAACAGGGGACCAATCTCAATGAGCAGTTCTTC
CASSQQGTNLNEQFF
>TRBJ2-2|TRBV9|.|.
TGTGCCAGCAGCGGCCAGGGTGGGGAGCTGTTTTTT
CASSGQGGELFF
>TRBJ2-1|TRBV7-2|.|.
TGTGCCAGCAGCTCACACGGGAGAGGGCAGGGTGAGCAGTTCTTC
CASSSHGRGQGEQFF
>TRBJ2-6|TRBV7-2|.|.
TGTGCCAGCAGCTTAGAGCCAGGTTTTGGTTCTGGGGCCAACGTCCTGACTTTC
CASSLEPGFGSGANVLTF
>TRBJ2-5|TRBV7-2|.|TRBD2
TGTGCCAGCAGCCCCCGGACTAGCCGGATAGAGACCCAGTACTTC
CASSPRTSRIETQYF
>TRBJ1-2|TRBV23-1|.|.
TGCGCCAGCAGCGCAATCTTAGGGGTTCGGGGCTACACCTTC
CASSAILGVRGYTF
>TRBJ1-3|TRBV7-3|.|.
TGTGCCAGCAGCCAGTCCTCCTCTGGAAACACCATATATTTT
CASSQSSSGNTIYF
>TRBJ1-5|TRBV5-1|.|.
TGCGCCAGCAGCTTGGAATCAGGGAGCAATCAGCCCCAGCATTTT
CASSLESGSNQPQHF
>TRBJ1-2|TRBV5-4|few|TRBD1
TGTGCCAGCAGGTTACCGGGACAGGGGGCATGGGGCTACACCTTC
CASRLPGQGAWGYTF
>TRBJ2-7|TRBV18|.|TRBD1
TGTGCCAGCTCCCTGGGACAGGGGGCCAACGAGCAGTACTTC
CASSLGQGANEQYF
>TRBJ1-6|TRBV5-6|.|TRBD1
TGTGCCAGCAGCTTCGGACAGGGCGATTCACCCCTCCACTTT
CASSFGQGDSPLHF
>TRBJ1-4|TRBV4-1|.|.
TGCGCCAGCAGCCAAGATGGTTCGGGGAGGTTTGAAAAACTGTTTTTT
CASSQDGSGRFEKLFF
>TRBJ2-3|TRBV2|.|TRBD2
TGTGCCAGCAGATCGCGGGAGGGCACAGATACGCAGTATTTT
CASRSREGTDTQYF
>TRBJ2-3|TRBV4-3|.|TRBD2
TGCGCCAGCAGCCTGACTAGCGCAGATACGCAGTATTTT
CASSLTSADTQYF
>TRBJ1-5|TRBV28|.|TRBD1
TGTGCCAGCAGTTTGACAGGGGCACAGCCCCAGCATTTT
CASSLTGAQPQHF
>TRBJ1-4|TRBV21-1|.|.
TGTGCCAGCAGCCATCGAATCGGGACAGGGGATGCAACTAATGAAAAACTGTTTTTT
CASSHRIGTGDATNEKLFF
>TRBJ1-6|TRBV5-1|.|TRBD1
TGCGCCAGCAGCCCAGGCGACAGGGGATTAGATTCACCCCTCCACTTT
CASSPGDRGLDSPLHF
>TRBJ2-7|TRBV7-2|.|TRBD2
TGTGCCACCTCCGGGACTAGCGGGAGTCGACAGTACTTC
CATSGTSGSRQYF
>TRBJ1-5|TRBV21-1|few|.
TGTGCCAGCAGCAACGATGACCCGGGTCAGCCCCAGCATTTT
CASSNDDPGQPQHF
>TRBJ1-2|TRBV28|.|TRBD1
TGTGCCAGCTTGGACAGGTCGGGCTATGGCTACACCTTC
CASLDRSGYGYTF
>TRBJ1-6|TRBV9|.|.
TGTGCCAGCAGCGTAGGGCCAGCCTATAATTCACCCCTCCACTTT
CASSVGPAYNSPLHF
>TRBJ1-5|TRBV10-2|.|.
TGCGCCAGCAGTGAGAGGAGGGGCAGGGGCAATCAGCCCCAGCATTTT
CASSERRGRGNQPQHF
>TRBJ1-2|TRBV5-5|once|.
TGTGCCAGCAGCTTGGACAGGACGCCCAACTATGGCTACACCTTC
CASSLDRTPNYGYTF
>TRBJ1-5|TRBV12-3/TRBV12-4|.|TRBD1
TGTGCCAGCAGACAGGGGGCAGGTCAGCCCCAGCATTTT
CASRQGAGQPQHF
>TRBJ1-5|TRBV2|.|.
TGTGCCAGCAGGGATATACAGGGAGTCGGTCAGCCCCAGCATTTT
CASRDIQGVGQPQHF
>TRBJ2-2|TRBV9|once|.
TGTGCCAGCAGCGTCCCTCTAGGGGGAAGCAGGACCGGGGAGCTGTTTTTT
CASSVPLGGSRTGELFF
>TRBJ1-3|TRBV7-2|.|.
TGTGCCAGCAGCTCAGTGGACATCTTGCAGGCTGGAAACACCATATATTTT
CASSSVDILQAGNTIYF
>TRBJ2-7|TRBV4-3|.|TRBD2
TGCGCCAGCAGCCAAGATCTAGCGGGAGGGCGCGAGCAGTACTTC
CASSQDLAGGREQYF
>TRBJ1-5|TRBV19|.|.
TGTGCCAGTAGTATGGACTATAGCAATCAGCCCCAGCATTTT
CASSMDYSNQPQHF
>TRBJ1-5|TRBV15|once|.
TGTGCCACCAGCCGTCGAGGAAGGAATCAGCCCCAGCATTTT
CATSRRGRNQPQHF
>TRBJ2-7|TRBV28|.|TRBD1
TGTGCCAGCACGGGACAGTCCTACGAGCAGTACTTC
CASTGQSYEQYF
>TRBJ1-2|TRBV4-1|.|.
TGCGCCAGCAGCCAGCCAACCGGGGGGCTTAGTCATGGCTACACCTTC
CASSQPTGGLSHGYTF
>TRBJ2-3|TRBV19|.|.
TGTGCCAGCAGTACGGACATCGCAGATACGCAGTATTTT
CASSTDIADTQYF
>TRBJ2-5|TRBV19|.|.
TGTGCCAGTAGTAACATCCAGGGACAAGAGACCCAGTACTTC
CASSNIQGQETQYF
>TRBJ1-2|TRBV18|.|TRBD1
TGTGCCAGCTCACCTGGACAGGGAATTGGTTCGGTTTCTGGCTACACCTTC
CASSPGQGIGSVSGYTF
>TRBJ1-2|TRBV5-1|.|.
TGCGCCAGCAGCTCACTTTACAGGGACCCCTATGGCTACACCTTC
CASSSLYRDPYGYTF
>TRBJ2-5|TRBV27|.|TRBD2
TGTGCCAGCAGTCCCGTGGTAGCGGGGGTGTCCCAGTACTTC
CASSPVVAGVSQYF
>TRBJ2-5|TRBV6-5|.|TRBD1
TGTGCCAGCAGTTACTCGAAGCCGGGACAGGGGTCATCAGAGTACTTC
CASSYSKPGQGSSEYF
>TRBJ2-1|TRBV5-4|few|TRBD2
TGTGCCAGCAGTTCTAGCGGGGGGTCCTACAATGAGCAGTTCTTC
CASSSSGGSYNEQFF
>TRBJ1-5|TRBV13|.|.
TGTGCCAGCAGCTTGGCAGGGGACCGCGGGAATCAGCCCCAGCATTTT
CASSLAGDRGNQPQHF
>TRBJ2-7|TRBV9|.|.
TGTGCCAGCAGCTCCGGGGGTACCAACCGCTTATCCTACGAGCAGTACTTC
CASSSGGTNRLSYEQYF
>TRBJ1-4|TRBV5-1|.|TRBD1
TGCGCCAGCAGCTCGGGACAGGGGCCGACTAATGAAAAACTGTTTTTT
CASSSGQGPTNEKLFF
>TRBJ2-1|TRBV3-1/TRBV3-2|once|TRBD2
TGTGCCAGCAGCCAAGATTCAGGACTAGCGATCAATGAGCAGTTCTTC
CASSQDSGLAINEQFF
>TRBJ2-5|TRBV7-9|.|.
TGTGCCAGCAGCCAATCGGGGGACCAGTACTTC
CASSQSGDQYF
>TRBJ2-7|TRBV7-9|.|TRBD2
TGTGCCAGCAGCCCCCCGACTAGCGAGACCTACGAGCAGTACTTC
CASSPPTSETYEQYF